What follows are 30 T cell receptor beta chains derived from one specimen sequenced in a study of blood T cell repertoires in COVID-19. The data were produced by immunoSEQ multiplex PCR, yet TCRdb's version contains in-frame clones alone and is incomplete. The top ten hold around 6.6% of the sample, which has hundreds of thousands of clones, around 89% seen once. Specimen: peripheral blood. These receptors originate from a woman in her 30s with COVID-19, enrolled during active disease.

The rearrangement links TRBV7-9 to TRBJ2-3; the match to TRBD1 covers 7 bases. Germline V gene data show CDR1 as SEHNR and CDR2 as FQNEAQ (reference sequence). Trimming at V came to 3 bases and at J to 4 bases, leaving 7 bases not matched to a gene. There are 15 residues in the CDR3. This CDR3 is CASSLDRIRADTQYF. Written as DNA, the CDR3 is TGTGCCAGCAGCTTGGACAGGATCCGAGCAGATACGCAGTATTTT.

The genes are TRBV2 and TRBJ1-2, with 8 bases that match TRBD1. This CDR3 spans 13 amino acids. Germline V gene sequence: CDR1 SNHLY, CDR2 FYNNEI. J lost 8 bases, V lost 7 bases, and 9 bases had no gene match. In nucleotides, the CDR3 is TGTGCCAGCAACGATTGGACAGGGCAGGGCTACACCTTC. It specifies CASNDWTGQGYTF. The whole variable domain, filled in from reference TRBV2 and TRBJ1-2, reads EPEVTQTPSHQVTQMGQEVILRCVPISNHLYFYWYRQILGQKVEFLVSFYNNEISEKSEIFDDQFSVERPDGSNFTLKIRSTKLEDSAMYFCASNDWTGQGYTFGSGTRLTVV.

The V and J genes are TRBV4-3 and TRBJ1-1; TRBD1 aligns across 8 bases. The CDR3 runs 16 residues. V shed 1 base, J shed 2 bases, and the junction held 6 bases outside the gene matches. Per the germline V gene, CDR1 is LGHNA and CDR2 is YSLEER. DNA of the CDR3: TGCGCCAGCAGCCAAGCCTTGGACAGGGTTAACACTGAAGCTTTCTTT. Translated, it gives CASSQALDRVNTEAFF.

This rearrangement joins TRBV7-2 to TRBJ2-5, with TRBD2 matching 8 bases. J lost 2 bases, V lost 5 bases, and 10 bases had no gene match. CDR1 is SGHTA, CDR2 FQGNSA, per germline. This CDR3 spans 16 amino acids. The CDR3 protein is CASSPPGLAEQETQYF. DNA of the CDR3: TGTGCCAGCAGCCCTCCTGGACTAGCTGAACAAGAGACCCAGTACTTC.

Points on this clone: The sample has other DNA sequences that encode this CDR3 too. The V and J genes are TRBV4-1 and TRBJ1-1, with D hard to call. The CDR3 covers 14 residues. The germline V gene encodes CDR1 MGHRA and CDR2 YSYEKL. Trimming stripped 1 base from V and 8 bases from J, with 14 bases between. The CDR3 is CASSQVLPGSEAFF. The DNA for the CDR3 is TGCGCCAGCAGCCAAGTCTTGCCGGGTTCGGAAGCTTTCTTT.

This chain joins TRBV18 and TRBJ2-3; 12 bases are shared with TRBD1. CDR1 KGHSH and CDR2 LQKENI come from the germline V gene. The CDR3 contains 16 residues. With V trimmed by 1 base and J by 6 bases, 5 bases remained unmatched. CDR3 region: CASSPRRDRGLDTQYF. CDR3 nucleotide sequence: TGTGCCAGCTCACCACGCAGGGACAGGGGGCTCGATACGCAGTATTTT. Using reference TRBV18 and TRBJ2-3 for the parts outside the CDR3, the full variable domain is NAGVMQNPRHLVRRRGQEARLRCSPMKGHSHVYWYRQLPEEGLKFMVYLQKENIIDESGMPKERFSAEFPKEGPSILRIQQVVRGDSAAYFCASSPRRDRGLDTQYFGPGTRLTVL.

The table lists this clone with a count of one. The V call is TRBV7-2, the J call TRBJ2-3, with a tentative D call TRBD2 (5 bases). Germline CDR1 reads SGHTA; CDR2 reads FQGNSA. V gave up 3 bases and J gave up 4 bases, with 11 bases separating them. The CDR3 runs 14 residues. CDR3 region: CASSLRQRADTQYF. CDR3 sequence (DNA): TGTGCCAGCAGCTTGAGGCAGAGGGCAGATACGCAGTATTTT.

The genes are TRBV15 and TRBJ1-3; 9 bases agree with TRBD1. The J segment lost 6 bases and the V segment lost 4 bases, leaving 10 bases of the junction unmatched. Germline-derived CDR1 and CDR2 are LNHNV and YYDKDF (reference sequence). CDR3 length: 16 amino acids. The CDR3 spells CATSKDDDRGINTIYF. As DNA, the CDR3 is TGTGCCACCAGCAAAGATGACGACAGGGGGATAAACACCATATATTTT.

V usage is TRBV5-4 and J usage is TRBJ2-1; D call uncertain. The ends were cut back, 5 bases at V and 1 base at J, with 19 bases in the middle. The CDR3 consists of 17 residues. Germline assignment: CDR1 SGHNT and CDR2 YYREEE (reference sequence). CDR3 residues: CASSPGSQSISYNEQFF. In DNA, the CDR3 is TGTGCCAGCAGTCCCGGGTCCCAGTCGATATCCTACAATGAGCAGTTCTTC.

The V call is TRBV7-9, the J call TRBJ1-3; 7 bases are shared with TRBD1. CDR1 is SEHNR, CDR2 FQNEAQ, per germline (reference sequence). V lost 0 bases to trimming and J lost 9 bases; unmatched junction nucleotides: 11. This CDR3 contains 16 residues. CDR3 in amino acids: CASSLARTGGDVTIYF. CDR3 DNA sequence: TGTGCCAGCAGCTTAGCCCGGACAGGAGGGGACGTCACCATATATTTT.

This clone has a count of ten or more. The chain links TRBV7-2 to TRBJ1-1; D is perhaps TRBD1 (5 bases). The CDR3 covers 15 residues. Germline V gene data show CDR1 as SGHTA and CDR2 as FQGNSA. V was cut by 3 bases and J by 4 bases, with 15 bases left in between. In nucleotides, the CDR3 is TGTGCCAGCAGCTTCGAGGCAGGGCTGGGCACTGAAGCTTTCTTT. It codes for CASSFEAGLGTEAFF.

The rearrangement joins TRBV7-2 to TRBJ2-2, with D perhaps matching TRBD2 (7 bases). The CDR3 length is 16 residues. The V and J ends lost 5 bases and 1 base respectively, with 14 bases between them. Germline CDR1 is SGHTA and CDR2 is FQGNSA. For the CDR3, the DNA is TGTGCCAGCAGCGCCCGGCGGGGGCGGAACACCGGGGAGCTGTTTTTT. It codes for CASSARRGRNTGELFF.

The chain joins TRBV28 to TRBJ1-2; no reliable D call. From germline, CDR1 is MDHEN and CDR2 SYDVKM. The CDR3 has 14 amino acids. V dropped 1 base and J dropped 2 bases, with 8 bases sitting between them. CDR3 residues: CASSLYGVNYGYTF. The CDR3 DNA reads TGTGCCAGCAGTTTATACGGGGTAAACTATGGCTACACCTTC.

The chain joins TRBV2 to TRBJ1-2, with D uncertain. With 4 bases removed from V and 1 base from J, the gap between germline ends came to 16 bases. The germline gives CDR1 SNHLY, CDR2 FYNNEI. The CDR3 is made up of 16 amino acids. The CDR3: CASSVRLSTINYGYTF. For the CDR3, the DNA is TGTGCCAGCAGTGTCAGGCTAAGTACCATTAACTATGGCTACACCTTC. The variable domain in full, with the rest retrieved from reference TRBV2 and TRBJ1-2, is EPEVTQTPSHQVTQMGQEVILRCVPISNHLYFYWYRQILGQKVEFLVSFYNNEISEKSEIFDDQFSVERPDGSNFTLKIRSTKLEDSAMYFCASSVRLSTINYGYTFGSGTRLTVV.

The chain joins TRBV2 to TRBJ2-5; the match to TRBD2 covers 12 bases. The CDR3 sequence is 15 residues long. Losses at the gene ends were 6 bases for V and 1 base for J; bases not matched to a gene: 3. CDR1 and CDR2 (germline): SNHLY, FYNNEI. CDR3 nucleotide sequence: TGTGCCAGCAGAAGACTAGCGGGAGTCCAAGAGACCCAGTACTTC. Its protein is CASRRLAGVQETQYF.

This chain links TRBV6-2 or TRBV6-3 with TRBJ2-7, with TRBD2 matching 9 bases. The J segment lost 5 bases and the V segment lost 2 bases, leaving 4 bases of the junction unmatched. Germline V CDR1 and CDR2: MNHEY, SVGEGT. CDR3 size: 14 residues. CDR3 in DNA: TGTGCCAGCAGTTACCGGGCGGGAGGGCACGAGCAGTACGTC. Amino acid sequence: CASSYRAGGHEQYV.

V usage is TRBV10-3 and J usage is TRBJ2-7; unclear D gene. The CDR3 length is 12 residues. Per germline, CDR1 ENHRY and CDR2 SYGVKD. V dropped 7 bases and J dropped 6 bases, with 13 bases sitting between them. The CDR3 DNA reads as TGTGCCATCAATGGTGGTTCCGGCGAGCAGTACTTC. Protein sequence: CAINGGSGEQYF.

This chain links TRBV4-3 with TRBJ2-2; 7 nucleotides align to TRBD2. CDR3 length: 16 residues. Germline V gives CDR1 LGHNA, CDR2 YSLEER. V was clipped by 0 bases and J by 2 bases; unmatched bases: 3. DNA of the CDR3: TGCGCCAGCAGCCAAGACTCGGGGGGAAACACCGGGGAGCTGTTTTTT. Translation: CASSQDSGGNTGELFF.

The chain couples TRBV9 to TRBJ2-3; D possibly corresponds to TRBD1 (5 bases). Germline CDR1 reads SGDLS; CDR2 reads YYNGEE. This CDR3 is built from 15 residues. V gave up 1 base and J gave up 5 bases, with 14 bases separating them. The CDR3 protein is CASSVLGAWEDTQYF. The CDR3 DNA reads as TGTGCCAGCAGCGTATTAGGGGCCTGGGAAGATACGCAGTATTTT.

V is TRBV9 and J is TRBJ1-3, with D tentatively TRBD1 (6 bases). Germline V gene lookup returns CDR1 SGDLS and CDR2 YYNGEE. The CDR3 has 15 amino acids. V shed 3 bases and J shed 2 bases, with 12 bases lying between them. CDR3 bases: TGTGCCAGCAGCGAGGGGGAGGGCCCTGGAAACACCATATATTTT. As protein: CASSEGEGPGNTIYF.

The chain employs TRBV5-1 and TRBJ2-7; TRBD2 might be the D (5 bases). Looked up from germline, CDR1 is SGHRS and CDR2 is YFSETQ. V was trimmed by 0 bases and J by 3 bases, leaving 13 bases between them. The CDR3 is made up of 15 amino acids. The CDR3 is CASSLGSGNNYEQYF. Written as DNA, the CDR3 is TGCGCCAGCAGCTTGGGAAGCGGTAACAACTACGAGCAGTACTTC. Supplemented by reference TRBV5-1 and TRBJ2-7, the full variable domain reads KAGVTQTPRYLIKTRGQQVTLSCSPISGHRSVSWYQQTPGQGLQFLFEYFSETQRNKGNFPGRFSGRQFSNSRSEMNVSTLELGDSALYLCASSLGSGNNYEQYFGPGTRLTVT.

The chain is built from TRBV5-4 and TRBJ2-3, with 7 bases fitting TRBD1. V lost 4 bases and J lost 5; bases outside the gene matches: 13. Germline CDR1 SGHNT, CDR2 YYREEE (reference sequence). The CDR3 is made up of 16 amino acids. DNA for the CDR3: TGTGCCAGCAGCACGGGTTCTGACAGGGCCCAAGATACGCAGTATTTT. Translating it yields CASSTGSDRAQDTQYF.

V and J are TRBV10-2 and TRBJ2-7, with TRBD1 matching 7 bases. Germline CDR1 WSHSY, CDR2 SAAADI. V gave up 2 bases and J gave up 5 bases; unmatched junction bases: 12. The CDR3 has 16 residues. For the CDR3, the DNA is TGCGCCAGCAGTGAGCCCGGACAGGCAGGTACACACGAGCAGTACTTC. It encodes CASSEPGQAGTHEQYF.

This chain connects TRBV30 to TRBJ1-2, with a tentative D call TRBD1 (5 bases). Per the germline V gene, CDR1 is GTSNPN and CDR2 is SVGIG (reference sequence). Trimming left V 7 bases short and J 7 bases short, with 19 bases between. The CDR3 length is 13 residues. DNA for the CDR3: TGTGCCTTCACCCGGGGGGGAGAGGGTGGCTACACCTTC. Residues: CAFTRGGEGGYTF.

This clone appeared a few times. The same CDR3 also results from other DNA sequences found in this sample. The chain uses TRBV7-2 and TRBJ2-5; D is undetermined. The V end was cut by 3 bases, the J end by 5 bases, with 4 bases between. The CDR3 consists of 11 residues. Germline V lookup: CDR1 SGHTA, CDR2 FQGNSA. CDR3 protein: CASSFSETQYF. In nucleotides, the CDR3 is TGTGCCAGCAGCTTTTCTGAGACCCAGTACTTC.

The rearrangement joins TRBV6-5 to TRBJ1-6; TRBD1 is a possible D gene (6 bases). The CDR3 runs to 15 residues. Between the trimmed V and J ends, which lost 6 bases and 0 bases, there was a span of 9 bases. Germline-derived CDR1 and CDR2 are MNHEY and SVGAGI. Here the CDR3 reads CASSLDSSYNSPLHF. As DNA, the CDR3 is TGTGCCAGCAGCTTGGACAGCTCCTATAATTCACCCCTCCACTTT.

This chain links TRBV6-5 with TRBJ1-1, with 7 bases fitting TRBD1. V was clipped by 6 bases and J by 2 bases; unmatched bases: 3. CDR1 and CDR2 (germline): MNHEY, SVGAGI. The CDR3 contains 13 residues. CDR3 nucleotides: TGTGCCAGCAGACGACAGGGAAACACTGAAGCTTTCTTT. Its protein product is CASRRQGNTEAFF.

CDR3 protein: CASSLAWTGDGYTF. CDR3 coding DNA: TGTGCCAGCAGCTTGGCGTGGACAGGGGATGGCTACACCTTC. The chain has TRBV5-4 and TRBJ1-2, with TRBD1 matching over 9 bases. Germline V gene data show CDR1 as SGHNT and CDR2 as YYREEE (reference sequence). V lost 0 bases to trimming and J lost 6 bases; unmatched junction nucleotides: 3. This CDR3 spans 14 amino acids.

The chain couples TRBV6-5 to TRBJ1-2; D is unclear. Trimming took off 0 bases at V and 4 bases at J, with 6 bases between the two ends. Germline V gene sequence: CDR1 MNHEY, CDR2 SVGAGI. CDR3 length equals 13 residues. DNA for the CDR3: TGTGCCAGCAGTTACTCTAACAGCTATGGCTACACCTTC. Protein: CASSYSNSYGYTF.

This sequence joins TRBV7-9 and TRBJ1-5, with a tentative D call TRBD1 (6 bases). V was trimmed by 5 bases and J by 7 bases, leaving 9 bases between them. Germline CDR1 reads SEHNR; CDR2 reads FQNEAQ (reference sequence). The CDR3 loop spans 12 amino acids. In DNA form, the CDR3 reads TGTGCCAGCAGCGGGGGCGGCCAGCCCCAGCATTTT. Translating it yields CASSGGGQPQHF.